The present entry profiles one TCR beta chain with its context. These data belong to a study of blood T cell repertoires in COVID-19. The wider study: Some COVID-19 samples were acute and others convalescent; all came from the United States, Italy and Spain. T cells, B-cell-depleted T cells, or PBMCs supplied cDNA or gDNA.

In the source study's methods: Nucleated cell number was recorded as an estimate derived from reference gene primer amplification. Using immunoSEQ multiplex PCR, the repertoire was profiled, and TCRdb retains in-frame clones only, with some absent. V and J calls and clone size are given by that table; D and trimming were obtained from the DNA. The sample includes under 300,000 clones, around 82% seen only once; the top ten take approximately 10%. V lost 6 bases and J 0 bases, leaving 20 bases between the germline ends. The V gene's germline CDR1 is MDHEN and CDR2 SYDVKM. The CDR3 has 17 residues. This receptor was obtained from a woman between 50 and 59 years old who had recovered from COVID-19. Material for sequencing was peripheral blood. The chain uses TRBV28 and TRBJ1-2, with a weak D call TRBD1 (6 bases). The CDR3 bases are TGTGCCAGCAGAGTTTCTGGGACACACCTAGCTAACTATGGCTACACCTTC. It specifies CASRVSGTHLANYGYTF.